These 32 T cell receptor beta chains share one sample of origin, sequenced in a study of CD8 T cells in Susac syndrome. Random hexamers were used to reverse transcribe roughly 0.45 to 1 ug of RNA. MiXCR was run by TCRdb on the immunoSEQ multiplex PCR reads, yielding one entry per CDR3 protein. The repertoire holds more than 150,000 distinct CDR3 sequences, with roughly nine tenths as singletons. What was sequenced was CD4+ T cells from PBMCs. These receptors were obtained from a human donor in good health.

The V call is TRBV18, the J call TRBJ2-7; no firm D call. CDR3 length: 14 residues. V was cut by 2 bases and J by 3 bases, with 11 bases left in between. Per germline, CDR1 KGHSH and CDR2 LQKENI. Written as DNA, the CDR3 is TGTGCCAGCTCACCAGGCGTAGAGTACTACGAGCAGTACTTC. It specifies CASSPGVEYYEQYF.

This chain uses TRBV7-2 with TRBJ1-1, with D unresolved. The V end was cut by 6 bases, the J end by 1 base, with 15 bases between. CDR1 is SGHTA and CDR2 is FQGNSA in the germline V gene. The CDR3 totals 15 residues. CDR3 residues: CASRVEASRNTEAFF. The CDR3 nucleotides are TGTGCCAGCAGAGTGGAGGCAAGTAGGAACACTGAAGCTTTCTTT.

This clonotype was counted a single time. This chain connects TRBV7-2 to TRBJ1-1, with 7 nucleotides matching TRBD1. Germline V CDR1 and CDR2: SGHTA, FQGNSA. V gave up 5 bases and J gave up 5 bases; unmatched junction bases: 5. The CDR3 sequence is 13 residues long. The CDR3 coding sequence is TGTGCCAGCAGCACGCAGGACAGGACTGAAGCTTTCTTT. Translated, it gives CASSTQDRTEAFF.

The chain uses TRBV20-1 and TRBJ1-2, with 12 bases aligning to TRBD1. Trimming removed 5 bases from V and 0 bases from J; junction bases left unmatched: 4. The CDR3 runs 15 residues. Per the germline V gene, CDR1 is DFQATT and CDR2 is SNEGSKA (reference sequence). The CDR3 DNA follows: TGCAGTGCTCCGGGACAGGGGGCCCCTAACTATGGCTACACCTTC. It encodes CSAPGQGAPNYGYTF.

The rearrangement uses TRBV5-1 and TRBJ2-3; 8 bases map to TRBD1. CDR3 length: 18 residues. With V trimmed by 2 bases and J by 4 bases, 15 bases remained unmatched. Germline V gene lookup returns CDR1 SGHRS and CDR2 YFSETQ. CDR3: CASSFRGTGQRGADTQYF. Here the CDR3 DNA reads TGCGCCAGCAGCTTTCGGGGGACAGGACAAAGGGGCGCAGATACGCAGTATTTT.

The chain uses TRBV4-1 and TRBJ2-5; no firm D call. The CDR3 has 16 residues. Per germline, CDR1 MGHRA and CDR2 YSYEKL. V lost 0 bases and J lost 4, with 15 bases in between. CDR3 amino acids: CASSQELSNWGETQYF. In DNA, the CDR3 is TGCGCCAGCAGCCAAGAGCTTTCCAACTGGGGAGAGACCCAGTACTTC.

The V gene is TRBV5-1, the J gene TRBJ2-3, with a weak D call TRBD2 (5 bases). CDR3 size: 15 residues. The V and J ends lost 4 bases and 5 bases respectively, with 17 bases between them. Germline V CDR1 and CDR2: SGHRS, YFSETQ. The CDR3 sequence: CASSLMRIGEDTQYF. DNA for the CDR3: TGCGCCAGCAGCCTCATGAGGATCGGGGAAGATACGCAGTATTTT.

This clonotype was seen once. This rearrangement joins TRBV3-1 to TRBJ2-3; no reliable D call. Trimming shortened V by 3 bases and J by 4 bases, and 8 bases separated the two germline ends. Germline-derived CDR1 and CDR2 are LGHDT and YNNKEL (reference sequence). The CDR3 loop spans 13 amino acids. The chain's CDR3 is CASSQGIADTQYF. CDR3 coding DNA: TGTGCCAGCAGCCAGGGGATAGCAGATACGCAGTATTTT.

The chain uses TRBV10-1 and TRBJ2-6; D may correspond to TRBD1 or TRBD2 (5 bases each). V gave up 0 bases and J gave up 1 base, with 13 bases separating them. Germline CDR1 reads WNHNN; CDR2 reads SYGVQD (reference sequence). The CDR3 has 18 residues. In nucleotides, the CDR3 is TGCGCCAGCAGTGAGTCCTACGGGAAGGGGTCTGGGGCCAACGTCCTGACTTTC. Its protein product is CASSESYGKGSGANVLTF.

This chain connects TRBV7-9 to TRBJ2-4; no clear D gene. The CDR3 has 17 residues. V was cut by 0 bases and J by 0 bases, with 12 bases left in between. Germline V CDR1 and CDR2: SEHNR, FQNEAQ (reference sequence). As DNA, the CDR3 is TGTGCCAGCAGCTTAGCACACGGCTCAGTAGCCAAAAACATTCAGTACTTC. This translates into CASSLAHGSVAKNIQYF. Complete variable domain (other parts from reference TRBV7-9 and TRBJ2-4): DTGVSQNPRHKITKRGQNVTFRCDPISEHNRLYWYRQTLGQGPEFLTYFQNEAQLEKSRLLSDRFSAERPKGSFSTLEIQRTEQGDSAMYLCASSLAHGSVAKNIQYFGAGTRLSVL.

The rearrangement links TRBV6-2 or TRBV6-3 to TRBJ1-1; 8 nucleotides match TRBD1. Germline V CDR1 and CDR2: MNHEY, SVGEGT. The CDR3 totals 15 residues. The V segment lost 2 bases and the J segment 1 base; nucleotides outside the gene matches: 3. The CDR3 DNA reads as TGTGCCAGCAGTTACGGGACAGGCTGGAACACTGAAGCTTTCTTT. Its translation: CASSYGTGWNTEAFF.

The V gene is TRBV11-2, the J gene TRBJ2-2, with 7 bases that match TRBD2. The CDR3 runs 15 residues. Germline-derived CDR1 and CDR2 are SGHAT and FQNNGV. V lost 3 bases to trimming and J lost 4 bases; unmatched junction nucleotides: 5. CDR3 in amino acids: CASSFKGRATGELFF. CDR3 nucleotides: TGTGCCAGCAGCTTCAAGGGGAGGGCCACCGGGGAGCTGTTTTTT.

The chain combines TRBV19 with TRBJ2-7; no definite D call. The CDR3 is 14 amino acids. The germline gives CDR1 LNHDA, CDR2 SQIVND (reference sequence). Trimming pared 4 bases from V and 2 bases from J, leaving 12 bases between. The CDR3 is CASSSRQEPYEQYF. The CDR3 DNA sequence: TGTGCCAGTAGTAGCCGTCAGGAGCCCTACGAGCAGTACTTC. Full variable domain (missing parts from reference TRBV19 and TRBJ2-7): DGGITQSPKYLFRKEGQNVTLSCEQNLNHDAMYWYRQDPGQGLRLIYYSQIVNDFQKGDIAEGYSVSREKKESFPLTVTSAQKNPTAFYLCASSSRQEPYEQYFGPGTRLTVT.

This chain joins TRBV20-1 and TRBJ2-7; either TRBD1 or TRBD2 may supply D (5 bases each). Trimming left V 5 bases short and J 3 bases short, with 17 bases between. From germline, CDR1 is DFQATT and CDR2 SNEGSKA (reference sequence). The CDR3 runs to 14 residues. CDR3 DNA sequence: TGCAGTGCTTACTCCCCGGGACCAGGCTACGAGCAGTACTTC. Translating gives CSAYSPGPGYEQYF.

A note on this clonotype: Germline is not matched at one junction end, which may reflect a read error. The J gene is TRBJ2-7, the V gene TRBV6-5, with unresolved D. The CDR3 loop spans 11 amino acids. The germline CDR1 and CDR2 sequences are MNHEY and SVGAGI. In nucleotides, the CDR3 is TGTGCCAGCAGTTACTCCTCCGAGCAGTACTTC. This gives the protein CASSYSSEQYF.

In DNA, the CDR3 is TGTGCCAGCAGTGAAGCGCGGGGCAGGGGTAACACTGAAGCTTTCTTT. This codes for CASSEARGRGNTEAFF. This rearrangement joins TRBV6-1 to TRBJ1-1, with D possibly being TRBD1 (6 bases). The V gene lost 0 bases and the J gene lost 2 bases, with 13 bases spanning the gap. CDR1 and CDR2 (germline): MNHNS, SASEGT. CDR3 length: 16 residues.

The chain employs TRBV30 and TRBJ2-1, with 14 bases matching TRBD2. Trimming removed 8 bases from V and 10 bases from J; junction bases left unmatched: 13. The CDR3 loop spans 15 amino acids. CDR1 and CDR2 (germline): GTSNPN, SVGIG (reference sequence). The chain's CDR3 is CAGAPGLAGAGEQFF. For the CDR3, the DNA is TGTGCCGGAGCGCCGGGACTAGCGGGAGCGGGGGAGCAGTTCTTC.

The chain combines TRBV20-1 with TRBJ2-5; unclear D gene. Germline assignment: CDR1 DFQATT and CDR2 SNEGSKA (reference sequence). The CDR3 is 13 residues long. Trimming shortened V by 8 bases and J by 2 bases, and 15 bases separated the two germline ends. The CDR3, as DNA: TGCAGTCAGGCGGCAGCTAATCAAGAGACCCAGTACTTC. This translates into CSQAAANQETQYF.

V is TRBV9 and J is TRBJ2-7, with 7 bases that match TRBD1. This CDR3 comprises 15 residues. Germline CDR1 and CDR2: SGDLS and YYNGEE. Trimming at V came to 4 bases and at J to 3 bases, leaving 10 bases not matched to a gene. The CDR3 here is CASSPNEGAHYEQYF. DNA for the CDR3: TGTGCCAGCAGCCCTAACGAGGGGGCCCACTACGAGCAGTACTTC.

The chain uses TRBV5-1 and TRBJ2-3, with D possibly being TRBD1 (6 bases). There are 15 residues in the CDR3. Germline loops: CDR1 SGHRS, CDR2 YFSETQ. V was clipped by 7 bases and J by 0 bases, with 15 bases between them. In DNA, the CDR3 is TGCGCCAGCCGAACCAGTGGACAGAGCACAGATACGCAGTATTTT. It specifies CASRTSGQSTDTQYF.

The chain combines TRBV3-1 with TRBJ1-3; D is undetermined. This CDR3 comprises 12 residues. V lost 4 bases and J lost 2, with 3 bases in between. Germline lookup yields CDR1 LGHDT and CDR2 YNNKEL (reference sequence). The CDR3 spells CASSRAGNTIYF. The CDR3 DNA reads TGTGCCAGCAGCCGGGCTGGAAACACCATATATTTT.

The chain employs TRBV7-2 and TRBJ2-7; D might be TRBD1 (6 bases). The V gene lost 1 base and the J gene lost 4 bases, with 14 bases spanning the gap. Germline CDR1 and CDR2: SGHTA and FQGNSA. There are 15 residues in the CDR3. CDR3 sequence reads: CASSLVEAGEYEQYF. CDR3 in DNA: TGTGCCAGCAGCTTAGTGGAGGCAGGGGAGTACGAGCAGTACTTC.

The rearrangement uses TRBV25-1 and TRBJ2-2; D is tentatively TRBD1 or TRBD2 (5 bases each). Germline V lookup: CDR1 MGHDK, CDR2 SYGVNS. CDR3 length: 15 residues. The germline V and J ends were trimmed by 4 bases and 4 bases, with 13 bases remaining between them. The CDR3 region is CASSVPGTGTGELFF. Here the CDR3 DNA reads TGTGCCAGCAGTGTACCAGGGACGGGCACCGGGGAGCTGTTTTTT.

The chain is built from TRBV6-5 and TRBJ2-6, with D tentatively TRBD2 (7 bases). CDR1 MNHEY and CDR2 SVGAGI come from the germline V gene. This CDR3 is built from 16 residues. Trimming cost V 0 bases and J 3 bases, with 9 bases left between them. The CDR3 spells CASSYSGGLGANVLTF. The CDR3 DNA is TGTGCCAGCAGTTACTCGGGGGGGCTTGGGGCCAACGTCCTGACTTTC.

This chain uses TRBV25-1 with TRBJ2-3; D call uncertain. The V and J ends lost 5 bases and 1 base respectively, with 10 bases between them. The CDR3 sequence is 14 residues long. The germline gives CDR1 MGHDK, CDR2 SYGVNS. The CDR3 here is CASSSFVGTDTQYF. The CDR3 bases are TGTGCCAGCAGTTCCTTCGTCGGCACAGATACGCAGTATTTT.

The chain is built from TRBV6-4 and TRBJ2-2; TRBD2 agrees at 9 bases. With V trimmed by 7 bases and J by 3 bases, 6 bases remained unmatched. CDR1 and CDR2 (germline): MRHNA, SNTAGT. This CDR3 contains 15 residues. The chain's CDR3 is CASTNIAGDTGELFF. CDR3 nucleotide sequence: TGTGCCAGCACCAATATAGCGGGAGACACCGGGGAGCTGTTTTTT.

The genes are TRBV6-2 or TRBV6-3 and TRBJ2-1, with D possibly TRBD1 on 6 matching bases. The CDR3 contains 13 residues. Germline values: CDR1 MNHEY, CDR2 SVGEGT. Deletions cut 5 bases from V and 10 bases from J, with 15 bases between. CDR3 protein: CASSPNTGTEQFF. CDR3 DNA sequence: TGTGCCAGCAGTCCAAATACAGGGACCGAGCAGTTCTTC.

The chain joins TRBV10-1 to TRBJ2-7; 10 bases agree with TRBD1. The CDR3 is made up of 13 amino acids. CDR1 WNHNN and CDR2 SYGVQD come from the germline V gene (reference sequence). Germline trimming cut 6 bases from V and 4 bases from J; bases unmatched to any gene: 3. The chain's CDR3 is CASRRDRGYEQYF. CDR3 coding DNA: TGCGCCAGCAGGAGGGACAGGGGTTACGAGCAGTACTTC.

V usage is TRBV6-5 and J usage is TRBJ2-5; possibly TRBD2 for D (6 bases). Trimming cost V 4 bases and J 4 bases, with 19 bases left between them. The length of the CDR3 is 16 residues. Germline V gene sequence: CDR1 MNHEY, CDR2 SVGAGI. CDR3 loop: CASSSPGTPRGETQYF. The CDR3 bases are TGTGCCAGCAGTTCCCCCGGGACTCCGCGGGGAGAGACCCAGTACTTC.

Concerning this clonotype: A junction boundary mismatches the germline segment, possibly from a read error. The chain carries TRBV7-7 and TRBJ1-1; D call uncertain. In germline, CDR1 is SSHAT, CDR2 FNYEAQ (reference sequence). The CDR3 is 13 residues long. CDR3 bases: TGTGCCAGCAGCTTCGAGATGAACACTGAAGTTTTCTTT. Protein sequence: CASSFEMNTEVFF.

The gene calls are TRBV2 and TRBJ2-2, with 8 bases matching TRBD1. The germline CDR1 and CDR2 sequences are SNHLY and FYNNEI. V shed 5 bases, J shed 5 bases, and the junction held 4 bases outside the gene matches. The CDR3 totals 14 residues. CDR3 sequence reads: CASSRQGQTGELFF. CDR3 nucleotide sequence: TGTGCCAGCAGTCGACAGGGGCAAACCGGGGAGCTGTTTTTT.

The chain combines TRBV11-2 with TRBJ2-5, with D possibly being TRBD1 or TRBD2 (5 bases each). Deletions cut 1 base from V and 5 bases from J, with 14 bases between. The CDR3 has 15 residues. The V gene's germline CDR1 is SGHAT and CDR2 FQNNGV. This chain's CDR3 is CASSLVEGQMETQYF. CDR3 DNA sequence: TGTGCCAGCAGCTTAGTTGAGGGGCAGATGGAGACCCAGTACTTC.